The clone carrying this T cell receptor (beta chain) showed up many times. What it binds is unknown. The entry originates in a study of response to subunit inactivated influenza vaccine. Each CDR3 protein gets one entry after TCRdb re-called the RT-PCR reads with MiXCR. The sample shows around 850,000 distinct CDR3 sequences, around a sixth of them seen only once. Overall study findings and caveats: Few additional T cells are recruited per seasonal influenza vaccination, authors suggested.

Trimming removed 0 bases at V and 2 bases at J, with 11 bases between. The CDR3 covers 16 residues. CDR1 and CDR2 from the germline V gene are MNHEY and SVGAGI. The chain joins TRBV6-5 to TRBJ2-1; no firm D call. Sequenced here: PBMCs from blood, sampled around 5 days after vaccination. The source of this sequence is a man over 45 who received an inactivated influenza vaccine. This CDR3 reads CASSYSNAYPYNEQFF. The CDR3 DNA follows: TGTGCCAGCAGTTACTCGAACGCATACCCCTACAATGAGCAGTTCTTC.